The present TCR beta chain was sequenced within a study of blood T cell repertoires in COVID-19. About the study: PBMCs, B-cell-depleted T cells, or T cells provided the cDNA or gDNA that made up the material.

The CDR3 has 16 residues. Per the germline V gene, CDR1 is SGHTA and CDR2 is FQGNSA. Worth noting for this clone: The junction departs from germline at one end; a sequencing error may be responsible.

The data were produced by immunoSEQ multiplex PCR, yet TCRdb's version contains in-frame clones alone and is incomplete. This sample has some 180,000 clones, with roughly 82% found just once. This sequence was found in an older woman with acute COVID-19. J is TRBJ2-7 and V is TRBV7-2; 12 nucleotides match TRBD1. Material: PBMCs or T cells enriched from blood (not recorded which). The CDR3 coding sequence is TGTGCCAGCAGCCTAGCCGGGACAGGGGGCTTAAACGAGCAGTACTTC. Translated: CASSLAGTGGLNEQYF.